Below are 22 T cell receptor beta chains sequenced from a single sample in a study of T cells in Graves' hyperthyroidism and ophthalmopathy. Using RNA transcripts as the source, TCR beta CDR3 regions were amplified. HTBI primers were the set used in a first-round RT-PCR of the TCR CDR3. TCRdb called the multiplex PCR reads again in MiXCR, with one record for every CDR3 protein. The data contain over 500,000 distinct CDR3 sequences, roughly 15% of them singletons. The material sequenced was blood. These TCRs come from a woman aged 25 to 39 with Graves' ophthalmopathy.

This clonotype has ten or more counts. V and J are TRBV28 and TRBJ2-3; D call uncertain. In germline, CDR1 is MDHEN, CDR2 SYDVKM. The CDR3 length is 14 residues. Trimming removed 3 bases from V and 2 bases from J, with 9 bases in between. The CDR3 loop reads CASSFTRPTDTQYF. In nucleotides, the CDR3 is TGTGCCAGCAGTTTTACCCGCCCCACAGATACGCAGTATTTT. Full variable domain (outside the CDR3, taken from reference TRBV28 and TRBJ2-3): DVKVTQSSRYLVKRTGEKVFLECVQDMDHENMFWYRQDPGLGLRLIYFSYDVKMKEKGDIPEGYSVSREKKERFSLILESASTNQTSMYLCASSFTRPTDTQYFGPGTRLTVL.

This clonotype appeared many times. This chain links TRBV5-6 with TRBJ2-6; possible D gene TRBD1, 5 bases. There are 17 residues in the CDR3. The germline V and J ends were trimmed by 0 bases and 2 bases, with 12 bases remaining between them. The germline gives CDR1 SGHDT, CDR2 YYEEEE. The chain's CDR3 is CASSLAPQGAGANVLTF. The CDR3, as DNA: TGTGCCAGCAGCTTGGCCCCCCAGGGTGCTGGGGCCAACGTCCTGACTTTC. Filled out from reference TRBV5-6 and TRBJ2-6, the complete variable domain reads DAGVTQSPTHLIKTRGQQVTLRCSPKSGHDTVSWYQQALGQGPQFIFQYYEEEERQRGNFPDRFSGHQFPNYSSELNVNALLLGDSALYLCASSLAPQGAGANVLTFGAGSRLTVL.

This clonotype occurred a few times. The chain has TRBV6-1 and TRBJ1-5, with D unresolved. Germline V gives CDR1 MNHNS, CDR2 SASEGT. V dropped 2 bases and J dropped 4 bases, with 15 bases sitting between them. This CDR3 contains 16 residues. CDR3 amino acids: CASSEKWGFQNQPQHF. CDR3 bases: TGTGCCAGCAGTGAAAAGTGGGGATTCCAGAATCAGCCCCAGCATTTT.

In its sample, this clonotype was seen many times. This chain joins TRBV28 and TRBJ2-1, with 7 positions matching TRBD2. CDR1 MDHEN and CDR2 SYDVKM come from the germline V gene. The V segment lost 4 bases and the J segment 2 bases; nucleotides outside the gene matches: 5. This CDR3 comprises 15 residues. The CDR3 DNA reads TGTGCCAGCAGTTCACTAGCGCTGACCTACAATGAGCAGTTCTTC. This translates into CASSSLALTYNEQFF.

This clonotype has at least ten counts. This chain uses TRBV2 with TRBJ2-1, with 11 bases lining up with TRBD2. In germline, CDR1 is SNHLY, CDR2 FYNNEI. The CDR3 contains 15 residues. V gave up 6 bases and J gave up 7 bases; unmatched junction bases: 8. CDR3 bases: TGTGCCAGCAGCGATACTAGCGGGAGTCGGAATGAGCAGTTCTTC. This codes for CASSDTSGSRNEQFF.

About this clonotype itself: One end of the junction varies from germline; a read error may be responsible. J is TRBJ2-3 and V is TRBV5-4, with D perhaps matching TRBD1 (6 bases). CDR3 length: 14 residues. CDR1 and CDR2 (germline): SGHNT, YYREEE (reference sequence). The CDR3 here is CTSSFRTVTDTQYF. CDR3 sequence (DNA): TGTACCAGCAGCTTTCGGACAGTCACAGATACGCAGTATTTT. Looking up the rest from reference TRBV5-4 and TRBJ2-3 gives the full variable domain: ETGVTQSPTHLIKTRGQQVTLRCSSQSGHNTVSWYQQALGQGPQFIFQYYREEENGRGNFPPRFSGLQFPNYSSELNVNALELDDSALYLCTSSFRTVTDTQYFGPGTRLTVL.

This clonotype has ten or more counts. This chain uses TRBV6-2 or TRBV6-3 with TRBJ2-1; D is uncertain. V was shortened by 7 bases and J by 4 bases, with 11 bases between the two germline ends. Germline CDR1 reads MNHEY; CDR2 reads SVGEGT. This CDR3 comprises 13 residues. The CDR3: CASNQPGYNEQFF. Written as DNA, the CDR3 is TGTGCCAGCAACCAACCAGGATACAATGAGCAGTTCTTC.

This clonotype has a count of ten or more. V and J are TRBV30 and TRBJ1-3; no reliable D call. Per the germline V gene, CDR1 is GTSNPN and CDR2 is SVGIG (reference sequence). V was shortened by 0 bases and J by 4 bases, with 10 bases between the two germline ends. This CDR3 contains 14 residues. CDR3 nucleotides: TGTGCCTGGAGTGTCGCAGTTCCGGGAAACACCATATATTTT. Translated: CAWSVAVPGNTIYF.

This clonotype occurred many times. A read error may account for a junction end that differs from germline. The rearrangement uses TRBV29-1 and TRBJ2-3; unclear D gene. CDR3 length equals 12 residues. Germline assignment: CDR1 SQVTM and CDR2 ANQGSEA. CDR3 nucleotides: TGCAGCGGTGAATGGGGTACAGATACGCAGTATTTT. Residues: CSGEWGTDTQYF.

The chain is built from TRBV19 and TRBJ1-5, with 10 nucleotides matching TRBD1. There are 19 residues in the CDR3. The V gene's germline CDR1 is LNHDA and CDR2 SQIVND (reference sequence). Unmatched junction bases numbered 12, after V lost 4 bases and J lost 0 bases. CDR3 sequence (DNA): TGTGCCAGTAGTAGAGGGCGAAGGACAGGGGGGACTAGCAATCAGCCCCAGCATTTT. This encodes CASSRGRRTGGTSNQPQHF.

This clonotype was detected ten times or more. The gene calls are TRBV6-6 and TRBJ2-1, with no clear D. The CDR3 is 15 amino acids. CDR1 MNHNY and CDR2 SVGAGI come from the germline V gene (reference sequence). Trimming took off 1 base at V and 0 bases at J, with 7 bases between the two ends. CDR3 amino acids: CASSYFVSSYNEQFF. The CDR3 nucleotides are TGTGCCAGCAGTTACTTTGTTAGCTCCTACAATGAGCAGTTCTTC.

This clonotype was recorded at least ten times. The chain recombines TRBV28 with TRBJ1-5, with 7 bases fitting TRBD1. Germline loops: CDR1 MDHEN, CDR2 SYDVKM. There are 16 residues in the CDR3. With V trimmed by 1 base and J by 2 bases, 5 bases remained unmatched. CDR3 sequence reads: CASSLSGRGGNQPQHF. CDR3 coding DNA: TGTGCCAGCAGTTTATCTGGCAGGGGGGGCAATCAGCCCCAGCATTTT.

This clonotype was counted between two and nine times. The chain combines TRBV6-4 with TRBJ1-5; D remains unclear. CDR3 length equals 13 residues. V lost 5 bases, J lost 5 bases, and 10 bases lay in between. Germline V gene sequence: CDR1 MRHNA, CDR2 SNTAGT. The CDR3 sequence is CASSSSIDQPQHF. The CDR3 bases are TGTGCCAGCAGTTCCTCGATCGATCAGCCCCAGCATTTT.

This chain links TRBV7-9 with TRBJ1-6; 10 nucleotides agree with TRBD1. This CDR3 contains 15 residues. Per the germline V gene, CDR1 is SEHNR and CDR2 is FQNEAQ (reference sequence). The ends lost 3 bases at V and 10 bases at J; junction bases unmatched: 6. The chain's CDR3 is CASSLDGQGDSPLHF. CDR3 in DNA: TGTGCCAGCAGCTTGGACGGACAGGGGGACTCACCCCTCCACTTT.

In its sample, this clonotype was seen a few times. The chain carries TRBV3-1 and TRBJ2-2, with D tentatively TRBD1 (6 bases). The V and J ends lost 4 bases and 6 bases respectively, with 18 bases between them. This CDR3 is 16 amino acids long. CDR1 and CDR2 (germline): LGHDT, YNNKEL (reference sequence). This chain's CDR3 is CASSLRGSPNAGELFF. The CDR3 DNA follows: TGTGCCAGCAGCCTTAGGGGGAGTCCAAACGCCGGGGAGCTGTTTTTT.

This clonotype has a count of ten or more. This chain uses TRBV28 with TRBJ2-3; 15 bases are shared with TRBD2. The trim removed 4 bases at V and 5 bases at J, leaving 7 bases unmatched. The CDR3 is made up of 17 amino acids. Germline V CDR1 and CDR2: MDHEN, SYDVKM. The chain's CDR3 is CASSSMGLAGGRDTQYF. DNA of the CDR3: TGTGCCAGCAGTTCTATGGGACTAGCGGGAGGTCGAGATACGCAGTATTTT. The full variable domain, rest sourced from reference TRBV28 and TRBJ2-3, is DVKVTQSSRYLVKRTGEKVFLECVQDMDHENMFWYRQDPGLGLRLIYFSYDVKMKEKGDIPEGYSVSREKKERFSLILESASTNQTSMYLCASSSMGLAGGRDTQYFGPGTRLTVL.

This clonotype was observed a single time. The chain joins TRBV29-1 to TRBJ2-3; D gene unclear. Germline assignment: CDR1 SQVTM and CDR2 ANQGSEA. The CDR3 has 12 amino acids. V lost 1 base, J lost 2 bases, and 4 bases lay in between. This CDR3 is CSVEGATDTQYF. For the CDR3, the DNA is TGCAGCGTTGAAGGCGCCACAGATACGCAGTATTTT.

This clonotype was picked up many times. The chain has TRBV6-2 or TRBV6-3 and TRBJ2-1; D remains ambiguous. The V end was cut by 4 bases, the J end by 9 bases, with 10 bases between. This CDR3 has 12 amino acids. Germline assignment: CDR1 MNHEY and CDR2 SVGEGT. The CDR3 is CASSSLPPEQFF. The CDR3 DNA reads TGTGCCAGCAGTTCCCTACCTCCTGAGCAGTTCTTC.

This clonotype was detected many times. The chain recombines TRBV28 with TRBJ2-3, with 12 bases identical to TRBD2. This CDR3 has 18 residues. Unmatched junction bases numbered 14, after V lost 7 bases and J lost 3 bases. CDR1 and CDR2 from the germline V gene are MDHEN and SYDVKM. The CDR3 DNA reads TGTGCCAGCACCGCCCTAACTAGCGGGAGGATGGGGACAGATACGCAGTATTTT. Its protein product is CASTALTSGRMGTDTQYF.

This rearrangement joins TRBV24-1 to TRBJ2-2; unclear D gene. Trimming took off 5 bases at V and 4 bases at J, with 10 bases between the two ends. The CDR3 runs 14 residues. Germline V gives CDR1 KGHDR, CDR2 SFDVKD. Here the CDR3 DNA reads TGTGCCACCAGTGGGTCACCAAGCACCGGGGAGCTGTTTTTT. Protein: CATSGSPSTGELFF.

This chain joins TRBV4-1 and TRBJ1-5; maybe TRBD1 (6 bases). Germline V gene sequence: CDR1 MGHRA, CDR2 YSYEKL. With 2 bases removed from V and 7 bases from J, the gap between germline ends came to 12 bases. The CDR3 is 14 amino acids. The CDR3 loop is CASSQLDSRQPQHF. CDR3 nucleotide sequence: TGCGCCAGCAGCCAATTGGACAGTAGGCAGCCCCAGCATTTT.

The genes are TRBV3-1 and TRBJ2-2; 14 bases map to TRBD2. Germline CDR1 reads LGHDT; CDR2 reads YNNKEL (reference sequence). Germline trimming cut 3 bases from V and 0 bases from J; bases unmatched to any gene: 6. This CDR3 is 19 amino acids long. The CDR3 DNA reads TGTGCCAGCAGCCAGGGACTAGCGGGAGTAGGGGCGAACACCGGGGAGCTGTTTTTT. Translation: CASSQGLAGVGANTGELFF.